There are a few counts of the clone carrying this T cell receptor beta chain. Its antigen is not identified. V shed 5 bases, J shed 3 bases, and the junction held 4 bases outside the gene matches. Germline V CDR1 and CDR2: SQVTM, ANQGSEA. This CDR3 region has 12 residues. Specified treatment: oral pan-JAK inhibitor, 5-10 mg twice daily. Alopecia areata patients gave lesional scalp punch biopsies and peripheral blood samples. The sequencing template was cDNA reverse transcribed from extracted RNA. Sequencing was performed with immunoSEQ multiplex PCR; in TCRdb, only in-frame clones are kept and a portion is missing. The table records some 130,000 clones, 50% to 55% of them present only once. This sample stems from a study of CD8+ T cells in alopecia areata. Study results and caveats: Many of the expanded lesional clones endured in scalp and blood while on tofacitinib. For baseline CD8+ expansion, any link to response stays uncertain with one nonresponder. Against the mouse data, patients shared TCRs less clearly, possibly for HLA reasons.

The sequence derives from a human donor with alopecia areata. The sample here was CD4+ T cells sorted from blood, taken at week 4, from a patient treated with tofacitinib. The chain joins TRBV29-1 to TRBJ2-7, with 7 bases identical to TRBD1. CDR3 DNA sequence: TGCAGCGTTCAAAGGGACAGCTACGAGCAGTACTTC. Its translation: CSVQRDSYEQYF.